The clone carrying this T cell receptor (beta chain) was detected only a few times. This CDR3 is built from 12 residues. V shed 2 bases and J 13 bases; nucleotides not matched to a gene: 9. Germline V gene data show CDR1 as SQVTM and CDR2 as ANQGSEA. The data stem from a study of human T cells and chemical hapten exposure. The overall study: DPC 0.01% went on the upper back by patch test, with reading at 6 days.

Time point meaning: patch test 3, about 24 weeks after DPC sensitization. Treatment meaning: therapeutic diphenylcyclopropenone sensitization with weekly scalp DPC. Each CDR3 protein gets one entry after TCRdb re-called the RACE reads with MiXCR. This sample has 150,000 to 200,000 distinct CDR3 sequences, with roughly 25% found just once. The sequencing here drew on whole blood, taken in connection with sensitization to the hapten diphenylcyclopropenone (DPC). The clonotype comes from a woman between 18 and 30 years old with alopecia areata. Some clones in this sample may be carry-over from other donors' samples. This chain joins TRBV29-1 and TRBJ1-2; 8 nucleotides line up with TRBD1. CDR3 nucleotide sequence: TGCAGCGTTGAAATCCGGCAGGGGGCTATCACCTTC. It yields the protein CSVEIRQGAITF.